The 26 T cell receptor beta chains listed next were all sequenced from one sample in a study of Graves' ophthalmopathy and Graves' hyperthyroidism. As the template, RNA transcripts were used to amplify TCR beta CDR3 regions. Second-round multiplex PCR followed a first-round RT-PCR using HTBI primers. One entry per CDR3 protein results from TCRdb running MiXCR on the multiplex PCR reads. Of roughly 1.1 million distinct CDR3 sequences listed, around a third are singletons. Sequenced input: peripheral blood or thyroid tissue (not recorded which). The receptor set was obtained from an adult man with Graves' hyperthyroidism.

This clonotype occurred a few times. The V gene is TRBV7-2, the J gene TRBJ2-5, with 14 bases matching TRBD2. This CDR3 region has 17 residues. J was trimmed by 1 base and V by 6 bases; bases with no gene match: 7. Germline CDR1 reads SGHTA; CDR2 reads FQGNSA. The CDR3 DNA follows: TGTGCCAGCAGGGAGAGACTAGCGGGAGGGTTCCAAGAGACCCAGTACTTC. As protein: CASRERLAGGFQETQYF.

The chain joins TRBV29-1 to TRBJ1-3; the match to TRBD1 covers 10 bases. The CDR3 covers 16 residues. Germline loops: CDR1 SQVTM, CDR2 ANQGSEA. J was trimmed by 0 bases and V by 6 bases; bases with no gene match: 8. The CDR3: CSVRRDRGSSGNTIYF. For the CDR3, the DNA is TGCAGCGTGAGAAGGGACAGGGGCAGCTCTGGAAACACCATATATTTT.

This clonotype has a single count. This sequence may be a read error, since a much larger clone differs from it by one base. CDR3 DNA sequence: TGTGCCAGCGGCTACGGTCGCACTGAAGCTTTCTTT. The encoded protein is CASGYGRTEAFF. The chain uses TRBV13 and TRBJ1-1; no clear D gene. Trimming cost V 8 bases and J 4 bases, with 11 bases left between them. Germline V gene data show CDR1 as PRHDT and CDR2 as FYEKMQ (reference sequence). This CDR3 is 12 amino acids long.

This CDR3 reads CASSLPGGSEAFF. The DNA of the CDR3 is TGTGCCAGCAGCTTACCGGGAGGGAGTGAAGCTTTCTTT. The chain carries TRBV5-6 and TRBJ1-1; D not resolved. The CDR3 totals 13 residues. The V gene's germline CDR1 is SGHDT and CDR2 YYEEEE. Trimming took off 2 bases at V and 7 bases at J, with 12 bases between the two ends.

In this sample, this clonotype turned up many times. The rearrangement joins TRBV10-3 to TRBJ2-7, with D perhaps matching TRBD2 (5 bases). There are 14 residues in the CDR3. Trimming cost V 4 bases and J 3 bases, with 13 bases left between them. The germline V gene encodes CDR1 ENHRY and CDR2 SYGVKD. The DNA of the CDR3 is TGTGCCATCAGTGGATTGGAGGTTGGCTACGAGCAGTACTTC. It translates to CAISGLEVGYEQYF.

The table lists this clonotype with a few counts. The chain carries TRBV7-9 and TRBJ1-1, with D unresolved. This CDR3 has 14 amino acids. Trimming stripped 4 bases from V and 5 bases from J, with 14 bases between. Germline CDR1 SEHNR, CDR2 FQNEAQ (reference sequence). The CDR3 nucleotides read TGTGCCAGCAGCTATTTCGACATATCTACTGAAGCTTTCTTT. It is translated as CASSYFDISTEAFF.

This clonotype has only a few counts. This chain connects TRBV5-1 to TRBJ2-7; 7 bases agree with TRBD2. V lost 5 bases, J lost 6 bases, and 11 bases stayed unmatched. Germline CDR1 and CDR2: SGHRS and YFSETQ. This CDR3 has 14 amino acids. CDR3 nucleotide sequence: TGCGCCAGCAGTTCCGGGACTACCTCTTCCGAGCAGTACTTC. Its translation is CASSSGTTSSEQYF.

This clonotype was picked up many times. The chain employs TRBV29-1 and TRBJ2-5; 8 nucleotides match TRBD2. Trimming took 4 bases from V and 5 from J; bases not matched to a gene: 6. The CDR3 runs to 13 residues. CDR1 and CDR2 (germline): SQVTM, ANQGSEA. CDR3 coding DNA: TGCAGCGTTGTCGGGGGGGCGGGGGAGACCCAGTACTTC. This encodes CSVVGGAGETQYF.

This clonotype was observed a single time. V is TRBV10-3 and J is TRBJ2-5, with D perhaps TRBD1 (5 bases). Germline CDR1 is ENHRY and CDR2 is SYGVKD. This CDR3 comprises 15 residues. The germline V and J ends were trimmed by 6 bases and 3 bases, with 17 bases remaining between them. The CDR3 DNA follows: TGTGCCATCAGGAGGACAAGGAGTGGTGAAGAGACCCAGTACTTC. It is translated as CAIRRTRSGEETQYF.

The table lists this clonotype with many counts. The chain recombines TRBV20-1 with TRBJ1-2; 7 nucleotides align to TRBD1. CDR3 size: 14 residues. Per germline, CDR1 DFQATT and CDR2 SNEGSKA (reference sequence). J lost 1 base, V lost 6 bases, and 8 bases had no gene match. The CDR3 DNA sequence: TGCAGTGCCCCATCGGCAGGGGGTAACTATGGCTACACCTTC. Translated, it gives CSAPSAGGNYGYTF.

At least ten counts were recorded for this clonotype. J is TRBJ1-2 and V is TRBV7-8; D perhaps matches TRBD1 (6 bases). This CDR3 is built from 13 residues. The germline gives CDR1 SGHVS, CDR2 FQNEAQ. V was clipped by 10 bases and J by 9 bases, with 21 bases between them. The CDR3 spells CATRGGVEYSYTF. The CDR3 nucleotides read TGTGCCACCCGAGGGGGGGTGGAATATAGCTACACCTTC.

The chain carries TRBV5-1 and TRBJ2-7; perhaps TRBD2 as D (5 bases). The V end lost 6 bases, the J end lost 2 bases, and 15 bases lay between the germline ends. This CDR3 has 14 amino acids. Looked up from germline, CDR1 is SGHRS and CDR2 is YFSETQ. This CDR3 is CASTDPDSPYEQYF. CDR3 coding DNA: TGCGCCAGCACCGATCCGGACTCGCCCTACGAGCAGTACTTC.

On this clonotype itself: It may be a read error: a sequence one base away is much more abundant. The CDR3 carries no conserved terminal phenylalanine or tryptophan, so it likely arises from a read error. This sequence joins TRBV7-9 and TRBJ1-6; D is perhaps TRBD1 (6 bases). CDR1 is SEHNR and CDR2 is FQNEAQ in the germline V gene (reference sequence). The CDR3 is 14 amino acids. The CDR3 loop reads CASSTGTSDSPLHL. The CDR3 region has the DNA TGCGCCAGCAGTACAGGGACCTCCGATTCACCCCTCCACCTT.

This clonotype was counted many times. This chain connects TRBV7-8 to TRBJ2-5, with 7 bases identical to TRBD1. Germline CDR1 SGHVS, CDR2 FQNEAQ. Germline trimming cut 8 bases from V and 2 bases from J; bases unmatched to any gene: 5. The length of the CDR3 is 13 residues. The CDR3 sequence: CASQTGWQETQYF. As DNA, the CDR3 is TGTGCCAGCCAGACAGGGTGGCAAGAGACCCAGTACTTC.

The chain links TRBV25-1 to TRBJ2-7; D unresolved. The ends were cut back, 4 bases at V and 7 bases at J, with 20 bases in the middle. The CDR3 is 15 amino acids. Looked up from germline, CDR1 is MGHDK and CDR2 is SYGVNS. This CDR3 reads CASSVETPDIGEQYF. The CDR3, as DNA: TGTGCCAGCAGTGTGGAGACACCAGACATAGGGGAGCAGTACTTC.

This clonotype appeared many times. The CDR3 protein is CASSRRVVSYEQYF. The DNA of the CDR3 is TGCGCCAGCAGCCGCAGGGTTGTGAGCTACGAGCAGTACTTC. The V call is TRBV4-1, the J call TRBJ2-7; maybe TRBD1 (5 bases). There are 14 residues in the CDR3. The V end lost 4 bases, the J end lost 3 bases, and 13 bases lay between the germline ends. CDR1 and CDR2 (germline): MGHRA, YSYEKL.

At least ten counts were recorded for this clonotype. This chain links TRBV20-1 with TRBJ2-5; 9 bases are a match to TRBD2. Germline CDR1 reads DFQATT; CDR2 reads SNEGSKA (reference sequence). V lost 3 bases and J lost 4; bases outside the gene matches: 9. This CDR3 has 15 residues. The CDR3 nucleotides are TGCAGTGCTAGTGGCGGGGGGGCCTCTCCAGAGACCCAGTACTTC. It codes for CSASGGGASPETQYF.

The rearrangement uses TRBV7-2 and TRBJ1-2; no firm D call. CDR3 length: 11 amino acids. V lost 5 bases and J lost 12, with 13 bases in between. Germline values: CDR1 SGHTA, CDR2 FQGNSA. The CDR3 nucleotides are TGTGCCAGCAGCCAAGGACTAATGGACACCTTC. It codes for CASSQGLMDTF.

This clonotype came up many times. V is TRBV15 and J is TRBJ2-5, with TRBD1 matching over 8 bases. The V gene end was trimmed by 3 bases and the J gene end by 4 bases; junction bases not matched to a gene: 7. This CDR3 is built from 15 residues. The germline gives CDR1 LNHNV, CDR2 YYDKDF (reference sequence). The CDR3 bases are TGTGCCACCAGCAGGGACTCGACAGGGGCAGAGACCCAGTACTTC. Amino acids: CATSRDSTGAETQYF.

This chain uses TRBV19 with TRBJ1-5; D is uncertain. Germline assignment: CDR1 LNHDA and CDR2 SQIVND (reference sequence). The V gene lost 5 bases and the J gene lost 4 bases, with 12 bases spanning the gap. The CDR3 runs to 14 residues. CDR3: CASSHTYGNQPQHF. The CDR3 region has the DNA TGTGCCAGTAGTCACACCTACGGGAATCAGCCCCAGCATTTT.

About this clonotype itself: Being one base from a much bigger clone, this may be a read error. V is TRBV20-1 and J is TRBJ2-5; maybe TRBD2 (6 bases). This CDR3 spans 16 amino acids. Trimming removed 0 bases at V and 3 bases at J, with 17 bases between. The V gene's germline CDR1 is DFQATT and CDR2 SNEGSKA (reference sequence). In DNA, the CDR3 is TGCAGTGCTAGAGATGGCTCAGGGAGGTATGAAGAGACCCAGTACTTC. It encodes CSARDGSGRYEETQYF.

There are many counts of this clonotype. This sequence joins TRBV2 and TRBJ1-5; D uncertain. In germline, CDR1 is SNHLY, CDR2 FYNNEI. This CDR3 comprises 11 residues. The CDR3 DNA reads as TGTGCGAGCCCCAGTAATCAGCCCCAGCATTTT. The encoded protein is CASPSNQPQHF.

The sample holds many counts of this clonotype. This rearrangement joins TRBV20-1 to TRBJ1-1, with 7 bases that match TRBD1. Germline V lookup: CDR1 DFQATT, CDR2 SNEGSKA (reference sequence). The CDR3 contains 14 residues. Trimming cost V 2 bases and J 6 bases; bases outside gene matches: 9. CDR3 protein: CSARSVSQGAEAFF. In DNA, the CDR3 is TGCAGTGCTAGATCGGTCAGCCAGGGGGCTGAAGCTTTCTTT.

Concerning this clonotype: This may stem from a read error, because a much larger clone lies one nucleotide away. The V and J genes are TRBV14 and TRBJ1-1, with a possible D match to TRBD1 (5 bases). CDR3 length equals 15 residues. Trimming removed 2 bases from V and 2 bases from J, with 12 bases in between. Germline V gene sequence: CDR1 SGHDN, CDR2 FVKESK. CDR3 in amino acids: CASSQRQGGNTEAFF. The DNA of the CDR3 is TGTGCCAGCAGCCAACGTCAGGGCGGAAACACTGAAGCTTTCTTT.

This clonotype was seen many times. The chain couples TRBV2 to TRBJ1-5; tentative D call: TRBD1 (6 bases). CDR3 size: 15 residues. V dropped 6 bases and J dropped 6 bases, with 18 bases sitting between them. Germline V CDR1 and CDR2: SNHLY, FYNNEI. The CDR3 here is CASSLGGGDFQPQHF. CDR3 bases: TGTGCCAGCAGCCTCGGAGGGGGAGACTTTCAGCCCCAGCATTTT.

This clonotype was counted a few times. V and J are TRBV2 and TRBJ1-2; D is uncertain. Deletions cut 5 bases from V and 8 bases from J, with 15 bases between. This CDR3 spans 13 amino acids. Germline values: CDR1 SNHLY, CDR2 FYNNEI. In DNA, the CDR3 is TGTGCCAGCAGTTTGTTATTGGGTGGGGGCTACACCTTC. Amino acids: CASSLLLGGGYTF.